This TCR beta chain was sequenced in a study of blood T cell repertoires in COVID-19. The wider study: COVID-19 samples from acute and convalescent phases originated in the United States, Italy and Spain. From T cells, B-cell-depleted T cells, or PBMCs came the material, which was cDNA or gDNA.

Seattle participants joined during active infection and were tracked over time. The authors' processing: Nucleated cell number was recorded as an estimate derived from reference gene primer amplification. Data came from immunoSEQ multiplex PCR; TCRdb stores just in-frame clones and leaves some out. D and trimming were read from the DNA, whereas the V and J calls and clone size are those reported in that table. The table lists roughly 150,000 clones, roughly nine tenths of them singletons, with about an eighth in the top ten. Germline loops: CDR1 SGHDN, CDR2 FVKESK. Trimming pared 0 bases from V and 1 base from J, leaving 15 bases between. The CDR3 contains 17 residues.

Sequencing used peripheral blood. The V and J genes are TRBV14 and TRBJ1-1; D is ambiguous. The TCR sequence derives from a man aged 18 to 30 with COVID-19, enrolled during active disease. The CDR3 loop is CASSQDRQRLQNTEAFF. CDR3 in DNA: TGTGCCAGCAGCCAAGATAGGCAAAGACTCCAGAACACTGAAGCTTTCTTT.